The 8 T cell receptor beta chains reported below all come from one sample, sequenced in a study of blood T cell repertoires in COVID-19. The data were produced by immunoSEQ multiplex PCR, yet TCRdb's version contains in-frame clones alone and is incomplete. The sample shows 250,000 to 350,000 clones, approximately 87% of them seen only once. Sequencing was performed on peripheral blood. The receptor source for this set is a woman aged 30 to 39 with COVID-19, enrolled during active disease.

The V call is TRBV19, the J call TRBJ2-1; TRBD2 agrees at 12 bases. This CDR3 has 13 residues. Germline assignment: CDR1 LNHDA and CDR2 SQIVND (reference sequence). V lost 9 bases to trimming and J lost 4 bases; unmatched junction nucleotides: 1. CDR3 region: CASGTSGYNEQFF. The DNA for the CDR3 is TGTGCCAGCGGGACTAGCGGGTACAATGAGCAGTTCTTC. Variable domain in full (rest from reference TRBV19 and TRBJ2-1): DGGITQSPKYLFRKEGQNVTLSCEQNLNHDAMYWYRQDPGQGLRLIYYSQIVNDFQKGDIAEGYSVSREKKESFPLTVTSAQKNPTAFYLCASGTSGYNEQFFGPGTRLTVL.

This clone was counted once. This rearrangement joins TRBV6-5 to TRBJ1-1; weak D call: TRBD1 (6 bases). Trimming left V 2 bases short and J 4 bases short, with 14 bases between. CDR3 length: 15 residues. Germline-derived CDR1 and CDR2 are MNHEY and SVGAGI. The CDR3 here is CASSYRQVSSTEAFF. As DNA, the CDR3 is TGTGCCAGCAGTTACAGACAGGTTAGCAGCACTGAAGCTTTCTTT.

This CDR3 reads CASSSTGRGDTEAFF. The CDR3 region has the DNA TGTGCCAGCAGCTCAACAGGGCGGGGGGACACTGAAGCTTTCTTT. The chain joins TRBV4-2 to TRBJ1-1; possibly TRBD1 for D (6 bases). The CDR3 has 15 amino acids. Trimming pared 5 bases from V and 3 bases from J, leaving 16 bases between. CDR1 LGHNA and CDR2 YNFKEQ come from the germline V gene.

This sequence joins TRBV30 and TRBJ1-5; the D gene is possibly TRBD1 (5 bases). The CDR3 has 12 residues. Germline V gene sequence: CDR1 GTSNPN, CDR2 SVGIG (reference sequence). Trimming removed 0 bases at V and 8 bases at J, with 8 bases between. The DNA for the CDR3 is TGTGCCTGGAGTGTACCAGGGAAGCCCCAGCATTTT. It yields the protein CAWSVPGKPQHF.

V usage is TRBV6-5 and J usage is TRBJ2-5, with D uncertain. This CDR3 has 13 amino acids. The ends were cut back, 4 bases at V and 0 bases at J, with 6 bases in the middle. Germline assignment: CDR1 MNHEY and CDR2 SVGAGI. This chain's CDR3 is CASSLAYQETQYF. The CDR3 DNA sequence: TGTGCCAGCAGTTTAGCCTACCAAGAGACCCAGTACTTC.

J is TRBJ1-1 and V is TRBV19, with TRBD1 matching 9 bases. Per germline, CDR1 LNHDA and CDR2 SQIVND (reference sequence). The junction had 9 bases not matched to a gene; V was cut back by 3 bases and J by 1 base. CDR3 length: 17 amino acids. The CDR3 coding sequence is TGTGCCAGTAGTATTAGAGGGGACAGGGCCACGAACACTGAAGCTTTCTTT. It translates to CASSIRGDRATNTEAFF.

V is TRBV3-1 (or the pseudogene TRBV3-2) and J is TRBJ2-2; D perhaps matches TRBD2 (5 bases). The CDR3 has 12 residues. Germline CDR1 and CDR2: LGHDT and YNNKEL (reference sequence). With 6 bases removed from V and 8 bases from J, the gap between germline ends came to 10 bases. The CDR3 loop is CASSRLAGELFF. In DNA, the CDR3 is TGTGCCAGCAGTCGTCTAGCAGGGGAGCTGTTTTTT.

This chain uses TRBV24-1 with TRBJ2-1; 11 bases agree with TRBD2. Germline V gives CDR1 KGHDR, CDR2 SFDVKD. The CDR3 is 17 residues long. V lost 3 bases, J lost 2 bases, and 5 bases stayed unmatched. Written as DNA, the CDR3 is TGTGCCACCAGTGATCCAGGACTAGCGGGCACCTACAATGAGCAGTTCTTC. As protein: CATSDPGLAGTYNEQFF.